Listed below are T cell receptor beta chains from one sample, sequenced in a study of blood T cell repertoires in COVID-19. Repertoires were generated with immunoSEQ multiplex PCR, while TCRdb's copy carries only in-frame clones and drops some. The profile covers 350,000 to 400,000 clones, with roughly 90% appearing a single time and 0.97% taken by the ten largest. Source material: PBMCs or T cells enriched from blood (not recorded which). All receptors derive from a woman aged 30 to 39 with acute COVID-19. Both conserved end residues are part of each CDR3. D genes are given only for firm matches. Rows may omit the clone size; those that give it use once, few, many or a size class.

size	V	D	J	CDR3	DNA
once	TRBV6-5	-	TRBJ1-2	CASELPTTYGYTF	TGTGCCAGCGAACTCCCTACTACTTATGGCTACACCTTC
-	TRBV5-1	-	TRBJ1-2	CASSFPGGYGYTF	TGCGCCAGCAGCTTCCCCGGGGGTTATGGCTACACCTTC
-	TRBV7-6	TRBD2	TRBJ2-1	CASSSAGTSSFHEQFF	TGTGCCAGCAGCTCCGCCGGGACTAGCTCTTTCCATGAGCAGTTCTTC
-	TRBV28	-	TRBJ1-1	CASRSTENTEAFF	TGTGCCAGCAGGTCAACAGAAAACACTGAAGCTTTCTTT
-	TRBV7-9	-	TRBJ1-1	CASSLGDRREAFF	TGTGCCAGCAGCCTAGGTGACAGGAGGGAAGCTTTCTTT
-	TRBV5-5	TRBD2	TRBJ2-7	CASSFLAGGDEQYF	TGTGCCAGCAGCTTCCTAGCGGGGGGAGACGAGCAGTACTTC
-	TRBV27	TRBD2	TRBJ2-7	CASSLSISPWARGNEQYF	TGTGCCAGCAGTTTATCGATCTCTCCCTGGGCGCGGGGGAACGAGCAGTACTTC
-	TRBV5-6	-	TRBJ2-7	CASSAGDNPYEQYF	TGTGCCAGCAGCGCTGGGGACAATCCCTACGAGCAGTACTTC
-	TRBV6-5	TRBD2	TRBJ2-5	CASSTRGEETQYF	TGTGCCAGCAGTACGCGGGGGGAAGAGACCCAGTACTTC
-	TRBV19	TRBD1	TRBJ1-2	CASSMRAPHGDRAPYGYTF	TGTGCCAGTAGTATGAGGGCCCCCCACGGGGACAGGGCCCCATATGGCTACACCTTC
-	TRBV5-8	-	TRBJ2-7	CASSQTGILWAQYF	TGTGCCAGCAGCCAGACCGGGATACTATGGGCGCAGTACTTC
-	TRBV6-5	-	TRBJ1-2	CASGRGDPGGYTF	TGTGCCAGCGGGCGGGGTGACCCGGGTGGCTACACCTTC
-	TRBV28	-	TRBJ1-4	CASSLPEVRPSPKLFF	TGTGCCAGCAGTTTACCTGAAGTGAGGCCCTCGCCGAAACTGTTTTTT
-	TRBV15	TRBD2	TRBJ2-1	CATSMFPTSGGHNEQFF	TGTGCCACCAGCATGTTCCCTACTAGCGGGGGTCACAATGAGCAGTTCTTC
-	TRBV21-1	-	TRBJ1-1	CASSIRQEEAFF	TGTGCCAGCAGCATAAGACAGGAAGAAGCTTTCTTT
-	TRBV7-2	TRBD1	TRBJ1-1	CASSTSRRTGLIGAEF	TGTGCCAGCAGCACCTCCCGCCGGACAGGGCTTATCGGGGCTGAATTT
few	TRBV7-9	-	TRBJ2-7	CASSPTGSHGLPWGQYF	TGTGCCAGCAGCCCTACGGGTTCTCACGGGCTCCCCTGGGGCCAGTACTTC
-	TRBV6-1	-	TRBJ2-7	CASSEAPGKDYEQYF	TGTGCCAGCAGTGAAGCGCCAGGGAAGGACTACGAGCAGTACTTC
-	TRBV20-1	-	TRBJ2-7	CSASLSPGYEQYF	TGCAGTGCTAGTCTAAGCCCGGGATACGAGCAGTACTTC
-	TRBV12-3/TRBV12-4	-	TRBJ1-2	CASSRDKNGYTF	TGTGCCAGCAGCCGTGACAAAAATGGCTACACCTTC
-	TRBV10-3	TRBD2	TRBJ2-1	CATLRTRAYNEQFF	TGTGCCACCCTCCGGACTAGGGCCTACAATGAGCAGTTCTTC
-	TRBV28	-	TRBJ1-2	CASSPTVLRANYGYTF	TGTGCCAGCAGTCCTACGGTTCTTAGAGCTAACTATGGCTACACCTTC
-	TRBV5-6	TRBD1	TRBJ1-1	CASSYRPGQTNTEAFF	TGTGCCAGCAGTTATAGACCGGGACAGACGAACACTGAAGCTTTCTTT
-	TRBV7-8	-	TRBJ1-1	CASSRSGAQNTEAFF	TGTGCCAGCAGCAGATCAGGGGCCCAGAACACTGAAGCTTTCTTT
once	TRBV18	TRBD1	TRBJ1-3	CASSPSLKDRGSGNTIYF	TGTGCCAGCTCACCATCGCTTAAGGACAGGGGGTCTGGAAACACCATATATTTT
once	TRBV4-1	-	TRBJ1-4	CASSQGPGGSEKLFF	TGCGCCAGCAGCCAGGGGCCGGGGGGGTCCGAAAAACTGTTTTTT
-	TRBV14	TRBD2	TRBJ2-3	CASSHLAGVEDTQYF	TGTGCCAGCAGCCACCTAGCGGGGGTGGAAGATACGCAGTATTTT
-	TRBV4-1	TRBD1	TRBJ1-1	CASSQESLGNRGVNTEAFF	TGCGCCAGCAGCCAAGAATCTCTCGGGAACAGGGGCGTGAACACTGAAGCTTTCTTT
-	TRBV12-3/TRBV12-4	-	TRBJ2-1	CASKSGSQNEQFF	TGTGCCAGTAAGAGCGGGTCGCAAAATGAGCAGTTCTTC
-	TRBV18	-	TRBJ1-2	CASSPEEGGYTF	TGTGCCAGCTCACCGGAGGAAGGTGGCTACACCTTC
-	TRBV7-2	-	TRBJ2-7	CASSLTGTSHEQYF	TGTGCCAGCAGCTTAACCGGGACAAGCCACGAGCAGTACTTC
-	TRBV5-1	-	TRBJ2-5	CASFQRPRETQYF	TGCGCCAGCTTTCAGCGGCCGCGGGAGACCCAGTACTTC
-	TRBV2	-	TRBJ1-2	CASSQGGGRGYTF	TGTGCCAGCAGTCAGGGCGGGGGGCGCGGCTACACCTTC
-	TRBV11-3	-	TRBJ2-7	CASSLDYGDSRQYF	TGTGCCAGCAGCTTAGATTACGGCGACAGTAGGCAGTACTTC
-	TRBV15	TRBD1	TRBJ2-7	CATSRDRGPEQYF	TGTGCCACCAGCAGGGACAGGGGGCCCGAGCAGTACTTC
-	TRBV3-1/TRBV3-2	TRBD2	TRBJ2-2	CASSRGGYNGELFF	TGTGCCAGCAGCCGCGGGGGGTATAACGGGGAGCTGTTTTTT
once	TRBV27	TRBD2	TRBJ2-5	CASSSTGTRFETQYF	TGTGCCAGCAGTTCCACTGGGACTAGATTTGAGACCCAGTACTTC
-	TRBV6-5	TRBD2	TRBJ2-7	CASTGTMSSYEQYF	TGTGCCAGCACTGGGACTATGAGCTCCTACGAGCAGTACTTC
-	TRBV9	-	TRBJ2-1	CASSVGIIDEQFF	TGTGCCAGCAGCGTGGGCATCATCGATGAGCAGTTCTTC
few	TRBV4-3	TRBD2	TRBJ2-7	CASSQNDRDYLDEQYF	TGCGCCAGCAGCCAAAATGACCGGGACTACCTCGACGAGCAGTACTTC
-	TRBV9	-	TRBJ2-2	CASSPLPPARAGELFF	TGTGCCAGCAGCCCCCTCCCTCCCGCCCGGGCCGGGGAGCTGTTTTTT
-	TRBV6-5	-	TRBJ2-3	CASSYGTGADTQYF	TGTGCCAGCAGTTACGGGACGGGGGCAGATACGCAGTATTTT
-	TRBV29-1	TRBD1	TRBJ1-5	CSAWDTGGNQPQHF	TGCAGCGCCTGGGATACAGGGGGTAATCAGCCCCAGCATTTT
once	TRBV2	TRBD1	TRBJ1-2	CASSEGQIYGYTF	TGTGCCAGCAGCGAGGGACAGATCTATGGCTACACCTTC
-	TRBV10-1	-	TRBJ2-1	CASSGGGEQFF	TGCGCCAGCAGCGGGGGAGGTGAGCAGTTCTTC
-	TRBV11-2	-	TRBJ1-2	CASSLDLIGEVGTNYGYTF	TGTGCCAGCAGCTTAGATCTAATAGGCGAGGTAGGAACTAACTATGGCTACACCTTC
-	TRBV7-2	TRBD1	TRBJ1-6	CASSFGQGGSPLHF	TGTGCCAGCAGCTTCGGACAGGGGGGATCACCCCTCCACTTT
-	TRBV12-5	-	TRBJ1-1	CASGSGKNTEAFF	TGTGCTAGTGGTTCAGGGAAGAACACTGAAGCTTTCTTT
-	TRBV5-1	TRBD1	TRBJ2-7	CASSLGDSGSYEQYF	TGCGCCAGCAGCTTGGGGGACAGTGGTTCCTACGAGCAGTACTTC
-	TRBV4-1	TRBD2	TRBJ2-1	CASSRITGGLDNEQFF	TGCGCCAGCAGCCGCATTACGGGGGGGCTAGACAATGAGCAGTTCTTC